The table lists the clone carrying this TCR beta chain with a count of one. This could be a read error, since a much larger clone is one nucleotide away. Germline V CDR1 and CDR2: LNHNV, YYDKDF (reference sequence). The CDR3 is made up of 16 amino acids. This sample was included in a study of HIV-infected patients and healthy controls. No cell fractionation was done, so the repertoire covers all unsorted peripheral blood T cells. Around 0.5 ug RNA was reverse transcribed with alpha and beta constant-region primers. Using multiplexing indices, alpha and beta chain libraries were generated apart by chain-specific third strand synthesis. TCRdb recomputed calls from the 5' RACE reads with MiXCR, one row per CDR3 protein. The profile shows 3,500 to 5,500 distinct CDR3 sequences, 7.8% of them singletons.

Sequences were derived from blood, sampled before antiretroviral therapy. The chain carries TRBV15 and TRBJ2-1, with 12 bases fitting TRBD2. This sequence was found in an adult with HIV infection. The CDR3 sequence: CATNRVVTSGSNEQFF. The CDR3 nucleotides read TGTGCCACCAACAGAGTAGTGACTAGCGGGAGTAATGAGCAGTTCTTC.